This T cell receptor beta chain was documented in a study of T cells after yellow fever vaccination (dated by TCRdb to the late 2010s). In terms of the full investigation: The SMART-Seq v4 Ultra Low Input RNA kit was used to prepare libraries from fractions with low cell numbers. Blood samples were taken at several timepoints before and after primary and secondary immunization, and bulk PBMC replicates and cell subsets were isolated. Two healthy male donors, one aged 18 to 29 and one aged 30 to 39 years, were included in the cohort. To follow T-cell clones before and after primary and booster YFV17D yellow fever vaccination, bulk TCR alpha and beta repertoires were sequenced over time.

TCRdb names Illumina NovaSeq 6000 as the instrument used. TCR cDNA was synthesized by 5'RACE template switching, through which a universal primer site and unique molecular identifiers were introduced. Priming of cDNA synthesis was performed from both the TCR alpha and TCR beta constant segments. Library amplification involved two PCR steps, and the second step added sample barcodes and sequencing adapters. Sequencing of libraries was done on Illumina HiSeq 2500 (2x100 bp) or NovaSeq (2x150 bp). The published analysis was carried out like this. Reads were demultiplexed and collapsed into UMI consensus sequences with MIGEC, and V(D)J alignment was performed with MiXCR. Vaccine-responding clonotypes were defined with edgeR using replicate PBMC samples, requiring FDR below 0.01 and a log2 fold change above 5 up to day 15. Bulk clonotypes were assigned CD4 or CD8 identity according to which sequenced CD4 or CD8 repertoire held them at higher abundance. TCRdb took the public reads, trimmed them with fastp at Q25, ran MiXCR for clone calling and kept in-frame beta chains. Every CDR3 protein is listed once, alongside the most common genes and DNA of its rows. TCRdb's processing, not the study's, gives the V and J calls here. The sample profile shows over 250,000 distinct CDR3 sequences; 5.2% of them were found once. The ten largest clones capture around 3.3% of the sample.

Interpreted using the paper, the treatment or condition label stands for: live attenuated yellow fever vaccine strain. A standard Ficoll-Paque protocol was used to isolate PBMCs from peripheral blood. Dynabeads CD4 and CD8 positive selection kits were used to isolate CD4 and CD8 T-cell fractions. TriZol was used to extract RNA from bulk PBMCs, CD4 and CD8 fractions, and dextramer-positive and dextramer-negative fractions. Overall study outcomes, separate from this receptor: Compared with the primary T-cell response, the secondary T-cell response was weaker but faster, peaking on day 5 rather than day 15. Only a couple of donors were included in the study, so the extent to which the findings can be generalized is limited. Most clones expanded after primary vaccination were re-detected after the booster (approximately 95% of CD4 and 88% of CD8), suggesting broad memory maintenance. Because abundant contaminating clonotypes from the bulk population could be contained in FACS-sorted repertoires, computational filtering was required. A small fraction of clonotypes appeared in both the CD4 and CD8 compartments, likely as a result of convergent recombination.

The CDR3 numbers 15 residues from cysteine through phenylalanine. Left in the record is the CDR3 DNA by itself, 45 bases read in frame from the first base. CDR1 and CDR2, per the germline V gene (reference sequence), are WNHNN and SYGVQD. V loses 4 bases at its end and J loses 1 base; junction bases beyond the gene matches: 4. This clonotype was recorded at least ten times. Its antigen is not yet known. Per-base quality was not reported, and no clone a single base away is much larger than it. The sequence was obtained from a man between 18 and 29 years old who received the YFV17D yellow fever vaccine. The source was CD4+ T cells sorted from PBMCs, collected on the day of the yellow fever booster vaccination. The receptor chain draws on TRBV10-1 and TRBJ2-5, with 9 bases matching TRBD1. The CDR3 region has the sequence CASSGTGDGQETQYF. The DNA is as follows: TGCGCCAGCAGTGGGACAGGGGACGGCCAAGAGACCCAGTACTTC.